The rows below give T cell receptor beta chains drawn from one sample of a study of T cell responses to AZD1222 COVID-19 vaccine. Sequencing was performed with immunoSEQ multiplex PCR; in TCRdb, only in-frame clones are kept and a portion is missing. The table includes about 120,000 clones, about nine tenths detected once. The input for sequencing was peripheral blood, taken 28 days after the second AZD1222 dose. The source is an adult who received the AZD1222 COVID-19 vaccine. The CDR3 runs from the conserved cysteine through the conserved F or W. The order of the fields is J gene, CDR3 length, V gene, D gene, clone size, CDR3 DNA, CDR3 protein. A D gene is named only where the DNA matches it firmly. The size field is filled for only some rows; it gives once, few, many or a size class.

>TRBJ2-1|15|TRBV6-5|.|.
TGTGCCAGCATGGTCACCGTGGGCAGGGGTAGCGAGCAGTTCTTC
CASMVTVGRGSEQFF
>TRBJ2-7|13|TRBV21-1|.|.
TGTGCCAGCAACCACGGACAGGATCACGAGCAGTACTTC
CASNHGQDHEQYF
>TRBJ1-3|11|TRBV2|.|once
TGTGCCAGCTCCAAGGCAAACACCATATATTTT
CASSKANTIYF
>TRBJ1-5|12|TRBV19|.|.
TGTGCCAGTAGTCCTCTCAATCAGCCCCAGCATTTT
CASSPLNQPQHF
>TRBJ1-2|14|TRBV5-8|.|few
TGTGCCAGCAGCTTGGCCGGCAGTAACTATGGCTACACCTTC
CASSLAGSNYGYTF
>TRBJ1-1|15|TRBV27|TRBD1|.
TGTGCCAGCAGTTTCTCACAGGGGGCGCGTACTGAAGCTTTCTTT
CASSFSQGARTEAFF
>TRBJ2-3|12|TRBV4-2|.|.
TGTGCCAGCAGCCAAGTGCGTGATACGCAGTATTTT
CASSQVRDTQYF
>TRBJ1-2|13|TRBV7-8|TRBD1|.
TGTGCCAGCAGCCGGGACAGGAGGTATGGCTACACCTTC
CASSRDRRYGYTF
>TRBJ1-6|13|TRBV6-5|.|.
TGTGCCAGCGGTTGGCAGGGAGAGTCACCCCTCCACTTT
CASGWQGESPLHF
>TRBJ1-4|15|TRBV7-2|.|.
TGTGCCAGCAGCCTATCCCAGGGCGGTAATGAAAAACTGTTTTTT
CASSLSQGGNEKLFF
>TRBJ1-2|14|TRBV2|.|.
TGTGCCAGCAGTGAAGGACAGTCAATTTATGGCTACACCTTC
CASSEGQSIYGYTF